A single sample gave rise to the 17 T cell receptor beta chains below, sequenced in a study of T cell repertoires in cytomegalovirus infection (dated by TCRdb to between 2019 and 2020). What this sample's treatment or condition label stands for: in vitro stimulation with specific CMV peptide epitopes to enrich CMV-specific T cells. Sequenced using an Illumina HiSeq 1500. TCRdb trimmed the raw reads at Q25, called clones with MiXCR and kept productive beta chains. Each entry is one CDR3 protein sequence, shown with its most common DNA and genes. This sample has more than 85,000 distinct CDR3 sequences in its table, and under 30% of those were observed once. The ten largest account for roughly 81% of the sample. These receptors have no identified antigens. The source material was CD8+ T cells from cultured PBMCs, sampled from culture after CMV antigen stimulation. These receptors were obtained from a human donor in good health (CMV status not recorded). Some clones in this sample may be carry-over from other donors' samples.

This clonotype was observed at least ten times. This chain connects TRBV7-8 to TRBJ1-2; D unresolved. V lost 5 bases and J 6 bases, leaving 25 bases between the germline ends. The CDR3 runs to 17 residues. The germline V gene encodes CDR1 SGHVS and CDR2 FQNEAQ. The CDR3 loop is CASSPYEAGQHGDGYTF. The CDR3 DNA reads as TGTGCCAGCAGCCCCTACGAGGCAGGCCAACACGGGGATGGCTACACCTTC. Variable domain in full (rest from reference TRBV7-8 and TRBJ1-2): GAGVSQSPRYKVAKRGQDVALRCDPISGHVSLFWYQQALGQGPEFLTYFQNEAQLDKSGLPSDRFFAERPEGSVSTLKIQRTQQEDSAVYLCASSPYEAGQHGDGYTFGSGTRLTVV.

There are many counts of this clonotype. The chain links TRBV7-2 to TRBJ1-2, with a possible D match to TRBD1 (5 bases). Germline V gives CDR1 SGHTA, CDR2 FQGNSA. The CDR3 runs 12 residues. Trimming removed 5 bases from V and 8 bases from J, with 12 bases in between. The CDR3 protein is CASSPQGWGYTF. CDR3 DNA: TGTGCCAGCAGCCCCCAGGGATGGGGCTACACCTTC.

The chain recombines TRBV19 with TRBJ2-1; possibly TRBD2 for D (5 bases). The germline V and J ends were trimmed by 8 bases and 9 bases, with 8 bases remaining between them. The CDR3 covers 10 residues. CDR1 is LNHDA, CDR2 SQIVND, per germline (reference sequence). The CDR3 region is CASRGGEQFF. For the CDR3, the DNA is TGTGCCAGTCGAGGAGGTGAGCAGTTCTTC.

The chain recombines TRBV7-8 with TRBJ2-7; 7 bases fit TRBD1. Germline CDR1 is SGHVS and CDR2 is FQNEAQ. This CDR3 spans 12 amino acids. V shed 5 bases, J shed 8 bases, and the junction held 6 bases outside the gene matches. CDR3 DNA sequence: TGTGCCAGCAGCGAGGGACAGCATAAGCAGTACTTC. This sequence encodes CASSEGQHKQYF.

V is TRBV27 and J is TRBJ1-4; 8 bases fit TRBD1. The germline gives CDR1 MNHEY, CDR2 SMNVEV (reference sequence). With 6 bases clipped from V and 6 bases from J, the junction kept 6 bases outside the gene matches. The CDR3 length is 14 residues. The CDR3 protein is CASSGQGADEKLFF. The CDR3 DNA follows: TGTGCCAGCAGCGGGCAGGGGGCTGATGAAAAACTGTTTTTT.

In this sample, this clonotype turned up a few times. The chain employs TRBV28 and TRBJ2-5; a possible D gene is TRBD2 (7 bases). Trimming stripped 4 bases from V and 0 bases from J, with 12 bases between. This CDR3 is built from 15 residues. Germline V gene data show CDR1 as MDHEN and CDR2 as SYDVKM. The CDR3 sequence: CASSWRGQNQETQYF. The CDR3, as DNA: TGTGCCAGCAGTTGGCGGGGGCAGAACCAAGAGACCCAGTACTTC.

This clonotype was recorded at least ten times. The V and J genes are TRBV7-9 and TRBJ2-5, with D unclear. The CDR3 has 11 amino acids. Trimming took off 10 bases at V and 6 bases at J, with 12 bases between the two ends. CDR1 is SEHNR and CDR2 is FQNEAQ in the germline V gene (reference sequence). As DNA, the CDR3 is TGTGCCACCGATTGGGTACAGACCCAGTACTTC. Translating it yields CATDWVQTQYF.

Comments on this clonotype: A read error may account for a junction end that differs from germline. The chain carries TRBV4-1 and TRBJ1-4; TRBD1 aligns across 8 bases. The CDR3 has 16 residues. The germline V gene encodes CDR1 MGHRA and CDR2 YSYEKL. The CDR3 bases are TGCGCCAGCAGCCATAACAGCAGGGGGCGACCTGAAGAACTGTTTTTT. Its translation is CASSHNSRGRPEELFF.

A few counts support this clonotype. The V gene is TRBV6-5, the J gene TRBJ2-5; 10 bases line up with TRBD2. CDR3 size: 17 residues. Germline V gene lookup returns CDR1 MNHEY and CDR2 SVGAGI. The ends lost 0 bases at V and 5 bases at J; junction bases unmatched: 9. The CDR3 coding sequence is TGTGCCAGCAGTTACTCGGCTAGCGGGGGTAATCGGGAGACCCAGTACTTC. Encoded protein: CASSYSASGGNRETQYF.

This clonotype was seen a handful of times. The rearrangement joins TRBV7-9 to TRBJ1-1; no firm D call. The CDR3 sequence is 14 residues long. V was pared by 8 bases and J by 0 bases, with 13 bases between. In germline, CDR1 is SEHNR, CDR2 FQNEAQ (reference sequence). CDR3 protein: CASELRALNTEAFF. The DNA for the CDR3 is TGTGCCAGCGAGCTTAGGGCGTTGAACACTGAAGCTTTCTTT.

This clonotype was detected many times. The chain links TRBV11-1 to TRBJ2-7; the D call may be TRBD1 or TRBD2 (5 bases each). Germline V gene sequence: CDR1 SGHAT, CDR2 FQDESV (reference sequence). Trimming pared 6 bases from V and 7 bases from J, leaving 13 bases between. The CDR3 extends over 12 amino acids. In DNA, the CDR3 is TGTGCCAGCAGTCCCACAGAGGGGGAGCAGTACTTC. Translating gives CASSPTEGEQYF.

The table lists this clonotype with a few counts. This chain joins TRBV27 and TRBJ2-7; 7 nucleotides align to TRBD2. The germline CDR1 and CDR2 sequences are MNHEY and SMNVEV (reference sequence). The ends lost 2 bases at V and 6 bases at J; junction bases unmatched: 7. The CDR3 has 14 residues. CDR3 sequence: CASSLQGGFGEQYF. The CDR3 DNA reads as TGTGCCAGCAGTTTACAGGGAGGGTTTGGCGAGCAGTACTTC.

The chain couples TRBV4-1 to TRBJ1-1; 7 bases are shared with TRBD1. The CDR3 extends over 17 amino acids. The junction had 12 bases not matched to a gene; V was cut back by 1 base and J by 4 bases. Germline CDR1 MGHRA, CDR2 YSYEKL. The CDR3 here is CASSQASAGGWATEAFF. CDR3 coding DNA: TGCGCCAGCAGCCAAGCCTCGGCAGGGGGTTGGGCCACTGAAGCTTTCTTT.

This chain uses TRBV2 with TRBJ1-4, with D tentatively TRBD1 (5 bases). Germline assignment: CDR1 SNHLY and CDR2 FYNNEI. The germline V and J ends were trimmed by 8 bases and 8 bases, with 18 bases remaining between them. The CDR3 runs to 14 residues. The CDR3 nucleotides are TGTGCCAGCGACACCGGGACTAGCGGAGAAAAACTGTTTTTT. This encodes CASDTGTSGEKLFF.

The sample holds many counts of this clonotype. This chain joins TRBV27 and TRBJ1-1; perhaps TRBD1 as D (5 bases). This CDR3 comprises 16 residues. The germline V gene has CDR1 MNHEY and CDR2 SMNVEV (reference sequence). With 0 bases removed from V and 1 base from J, the gap between germline ends came to 12 bases. The CDR3 loop reads CASSLSGGTANTEAFF. CDR3 nucleotide sequence: TGTGCCAGCAGTTTATCGGGAGGGACGGCGAACACTGAAGCTTTCTTT.

The gene calls are TRBV4-3 and TRBJ2-1; 9 nucleotides agree with TRBD2. Losses at the gene ends were 1 base for V and 2 bases for J; bases not matched to a gene: 0. The germline V gene encodes CDR1 LGHNA and CDR2 YSLEER. This CDR3 has 15 amino acids. The CDR3, as DNA: TGCGCCAGCAGCCAAGGCGGGGGGGCCTACAATGAGCAGTTCTTC. Translated, it gives CASSQGGGAYNEQFF.

This clonotype was seen only a few times. J is TRBJ1-1 and V is TRBV18; 7 nucleotides line up with TRBD1. CDR1 KGHSH and CDR2 LQKENI come from the germline V gene. The CDR3 is 14 residues long. Unmatched junction bases numbered 6, after V lost 3 bases and J lost 5 bases. The CDR3: CASSPGGGRTEAFF. The CDR3 DNA follows: TGTGCCAGCTCACCGGGAGGGGGCAGGACTGAAGCTTTCTTT.